These T cell receptor beta chains were read from a single sample in a study of cytotoxic CD8 clonotypes in ibrutinib-treated CLL. Produced via immunoSEQ multiplex PCR; TCRdb's table is partial and in-frame only. Here the sample spans 35,000 or so clones, 69% being singletons. The source was PBMCs, collected before ibrutinib treatment. Every receptor here comes from a human donor with chronic lymphocytic leukemia. Each CDR3 is given with its conserved first and last residue. A D gene is named only where the DNA matches it firmly. Size is omitted from some rows. Given values are once, few, many or a class for expanded clones.

V,length,D,size,J,CDR3,DNA
TRBV6-5,15,TRBD1,few,TRBJ1-4,CASSSTGRTNEKLFF,TGTGCCAGCAGTTCGACAGGGCGAACTAATGAAAAACTGTTTTTT
TRBV7-2,17,-,-,TRBJ2-3,CASSYARTMGNTDTQYF,TGTGCCAGCAGCTACGCCCGGACGATGGGGAACACAGATACGCAGTATTTT
TRBV5-1,13,-,-,TRBJ2-7,CASSLDGGYEQYF,TGCGCCAGCAGCTTGGATGGGGGTTACGAGCAGTACTTC
TRBV19,18,TRBD1,-,TRBJ1-5,CASSVGGQGLYSNQPQHF,TGTGCCAGTAGTGTTGGGGGACAGGGATTATATAGCAATCAGCCCCAGCATTTT
TRBV29-1,12,TRBD1,-,TRBJ2-1,CSGGQGGNEQFF,TGCAGCGGAGGACAGGGGGGGAATGAGCAGTTCTTC
TRBV19,11,TRBD2,-,TRBJ2-1,CASRLAEEQFF,TGTGCCTCCCGACTAGCGGAGGAGCAGTTCTTC
TRBV7-2,15,TRBD1,-,TRBJ2-7,CASSFGTGGTYEQYF,TGTGCCAGCAGCTTCGGGACAGGGGGTACCTACGAGCAGTACTTC
TRBV7-2,18,TRBD2,-,TRBJ2-3,CASSFRSLAEKGTDTQYF,TGTGCCAGCAGCTTTAGGAGTCTAGCGGAGAAGGGCACAGATACGCAGTATTTT
TRBV21-1,15,-,-,TRBJ2-7,CASSKALPGGDEQYF,TGTGCCAGCAGCAAAGCGCTACCGGGTGGGGACGAGCAGTACTTC
TRBV5-1,15,-,-,TRBJ1-6,CASRSLGQGNSPLHF,TGCGCCAGCCGATCCCTGGGGCAGGGGAATTCACCCCTCCACTTT